These 16 T cell receptor beta chains share one sample of origin, sequenced in a study of regulatory T cells in long-lasting Graves disease. Time point: newly diagnosed GD, antithyroid drugs for less than 3 months. The TCR library used RNA extracted from PBMCs. HTBI primers from iRepertoire and Arm-PCR of CDR3 regions yielded the TCR beta libraries. TCRdb re-analysed the multiplex PCR reads in MiXCR, keeping a single row per CDR3 protein. The sample lists a few hundred thousand distinct CDR3 sequences; roughly 15% were seen once. Separately, the same data were catalogued under a study of T cells in Graves' hyperthyroidism and ophthalmopathy.

Sequencing was performed on peripheral blood mononuclear cells (PBMCs), taken at new diagnosis, from a patient treated with antithyroid drugs. Receptors originate from a woman between 18 and 30 years old with Graves disease.

J is TRBJ2-1 and V is TRBV19; D call uncertain. Trimming cost V 3 bases and J 7 bases, with 22 bases left between them. Germline loops: CDR1 LNHDA, CDR2 SQIVND (reference sequence). This CDR3 comprises 17 residues. The CDR3 DNA sequence: TGTGCCAGTAGTATTACTCCGAGACCCAAGACCAATAATGAGCAGTTCTTC. Its protein is CASSITPRPKTNNEQFF.

The chain links TRBV18 to TRBJ1-4, with D uncertain. The CDR3 is 14 residues long. Germline values: CDR1 KGHSH, CDR2 LQKENI. Trimming left V 1 base short and J 4 bases short, with 7 bases between. The DNA for the CDR3 is TGTGCCAGCTCACCACTTTCCGGTAATGAAAAACTGTTTTTT. Translation gives CASSPLSGNEKLFF.

Remarks on this clonotype: This could be a read error, since a much larger clone is one nucleotide away. V is TRBV6-2 or TRBV6-3 and J is TRBJ2-1, with 11 positions matching TRBD2. The CDR3 covers 21 residues. Losses at the gene ends were 7 bases for V and 0 bases for J; bases not matched to a gene: 20. CDR1 and CDR2 (germline): MNHEY, SVGEGT. CDR3 sequence: CASTWPSTGTSGGGSYNEQFF. In DNA, the CDR3 is TGTGCCAGCACGTGGCCGTCAACCGGGACTAGCGGAGGGGGCTCCTACAATGAGCAGTTCTTC.

In its sample, this clonotype was seen many times. The chain couples TRBV7-3 to TRBJ2-1; 9 nucleotides match TRBD2. V trimming: 5 bases; J trimming: 8 bases; junction bases outside the gene matches: 10. The CDR3 consists of 15 residues. Germline V gives CDR1 SGHTA, CDR2 FQGTGA. CDR3 protein: CASSRSGRPTDEQFF. CDR3 nucleotide sequence: TGTGCCAGCAGCAGAAGCGGGAGGCCTACCGATGAGCAGTTCTTC.

This clonotype was seen a handful of times. This may stem from a read error, because a much larger clone lies one nucleotide away. The chain employs TRBV2 and TRBJ2-7; weak D call: TRBD2 (6 bases). Trimming pared 6 bases from V and 6 bases from J, leaving 18 bases between. CDR1 is SNHLY and CDR2 is FYNNEI in the germline V gene. The CDR3 extends over 14 amino acids. CDR3 protein: CASRWRGLGIEQYF. In DNA, the CDR3 is TGTGCCAGCAGATGGAGGGGATTAGGGATCGAGCAGTACTTC.

The V call is TRBV6-1, the J call TRBJ1-1, with 7 bases lining up with TRBD1. CDR1 and CDR2 from the germline V gene are MNHNS and SASEGT. There are 14 residues in the CDR3. V shed 6 bases and J 3 bases; nucleotides not matched to a gene: 7. Here the CDR3 DNA reads TGTGCCAGCAGGAACAGGGGAGGGGACACTGAAGCTTTCTTT. It codes for CASRNRGGDTEAFF.

This rearrangement joins TRBV20-1 to TRBJ1-1, with 7 bases identical to TRBD1. Germline V lookup: CDR1 DFQATT, CDR2 SNEGSKA (reference sequence). Germline trimming cut 4 bases from V and 1 base from J; bases unmatched to any gene: 3. The length of the CDR3 is 13 residues. The CDR3 bases are TGCAGTGCTATCTGGACAGGGAACACTGAAGCTTTCTTT. Protein product: CSAIWTGNTEAFF.

This clonotype has just a few counts. The rearrangement links TRBV29-1 to TRBJ1-3; D remains unclear. There are 13 residues in the CDR3. The germline V gene encodes CDR1 SQVTM and CDR2 ANQGSEA. V was pared by 4 bases and J by 1 base, with 8 bases between. The CDR3: CSVALVSGNTIYF. DNA of the CDR3: TGCAGCGTTGCTTTGGTTTCTGGAAACACCATATATTTT.

This clonotype was counted ten times or more. The rearrangement links TRBV7-9 to TRBJ2-3, with TRBD1 identical over 8 bases. CDR3 size: 17 residues. Germline V gives CDR1 SEHNR, CDR2 FQNEAQ (reference sequence). V was pared by 1 base and J by 3 bases, with 9 bases of the junction left unmatched. CDR3 sequence (DNA): TGTGCCAGCAGCTTAGGGACGTGGACAGGGTTTACAGATACGCAGTATTTT. This encodes CASSLGTWTGFTDTQYF. The full variable domain, completed using reference TRBV7-9 and TRBJ2-3, is DTGVSQNPRHKITKRGQNVTFRCDPISEHNRLYWYRQTLGQGPEFLTYFQNEAQLEKSRLLSDRFSAERPKGSFSTLEIQRTEQGDSAMYLCASSLGTWTGFTDTQYFGPGTRLTVL.

About this clonotype: A read error is likely, as this CDR3 ends without the conserved phenylalanine or tryptophan. The CDR3 is CASSYQAGQETQYL. The DNA for the CDR3 is TGTGCCAGCAGCTACCAAGCGGGTCAAGAGACCCAGTACCTC. This chain uses TRBV5-5 with TRBJ2-5; possibly TRBD2 for D (6 bases). V lost 3 bases and J lost 2, with 11 bases in between. This CDR3 comprises 14 residues. Looked up from germline, CDR1 is SGHKS and CDR2 is YYEKEE (reference sequence).

As regards this clonotype: With a much larger clone just one base away, this may be a read error. This sequence joins TRBV30 and TRBJ2-7; weak D call: TRBD2 (5 bases). The CDR3 contains 14 residues. The germline V gene encodes CDR1 GTSNPN and CDR2 SVGIG (reference sequence). Trimming removed 1 base at V and 5 bases at J, with 15 bases between. CDR3 DNA sequence: TGTGCCTGGAGTGCCACGGACGGGGTAGACGAGCAGTACTTC. Its protein product is CAWSATDGVDEQYF.

The rearrangement joins TRBV7-9 to TRBJ1-2; D unresolved. The CDR3 sequence is 14 residues long. V was clipped by 0 bases and J by 7 bases, with 12 bases between them. CDR1 SEHNR and CDR2 FQNEAQ come from the germline V gene (reference sequence). CDR3 residues: CASSLASPAGGYTF. CDR3 nucleotide sequence: TGTGCCAGCAGCTTAGCTTCTCCAGCTGGTGGCTACACCTTC.

This clonotype was detected only a few times. CDR3 DNA: TGTGCCAGCAGCCCGGCAGGGGTTCTTTATGGCTACACCTTC. Translated, it gives CASSPAGVLYGYTF. The J gene is TRBJ1-2, the V gene TRBV7-2; D perhaps matches TRBD1 (6 bases). The CDR3 covers 14 residues. Looked up from germline, CDR1 is SGHTA and CDR2 is FQGNSA. With 5 bases removed from V and 5 bases from J, the gap between germline ends came to 15 bases.

This clonotype was seen repeatedly, ten times or more. V usage is TRBV24-1 and J usage is TRBJ2-5; TRBD2 is a possible D gene (6 bases). CDR3 length: 16 amino acids. Germline CDR1 is KGHDR and CDR2 is SFDVKD. Trimming cost V 2 bases and J 3 bases, with 15 bases left between them. For the CDR3, the DNA is TGTGCCACCAGTGATTACCGGGAGACCACGAAAGAGACCCAGTACTTC. Its protein is CATSDYRETTKETQYF.

This clonotype has only a few counts. The chain has TRBV18 and TRBJ1-2; D possibly corresponds to TRBD1 (5 bases). The germline V gene encodes CDR1 KGHSH and CDR2 LQKENI. The CDR3 has 17 amino acids. Trimming pared 4 bases from V and 4 bases from J, leaving 22 bases between. This chain's CDR3 is CASSRTSTDSGTYGYTF. As DNA, the CDR3 is TGTGCCAGCTCACGCACATCGACTGACAGCGGCACCTATGGCTACACCTTC.

This CDR3 reads CASTGLAGLHEQFF. Here the CDR3 DNA reads TGTGCCAGCACCGGACTAGCGGGACTTCACGAGCAGTTCTTC. This rearrangement joins TRBV6-2 or TRBV6-3 to TRBJ2-1; TRBD2 aligns across 12 bases. This CDR3 spans 14 amino acids. Germline V CDR1 and CDR2: MNHEY, SVGEGT. The trim removed 7 bases at V and 10 bases at J, leaving 8 bases unmatched.